Listed below are T cell receptor beta chains from one sample, sequenced in a study of cytomegalovirus exposure and HLA in healthy donors. Profiling relied on immunoSEQ multiplex PCR, and the TCRdb table lists in-frame clones only, not all of them. The data hold about 140,000 clones, with around 83% observed a single time. The specimen sequenced was PBMCs. The receptor source for this set is a male donor in good health and CMV-seropositive. CDR3s include the opening cysteine and the closing phenylalanine or tryptophan. Fields, in order: V gene, D gene, clone size, J gene, CDR3 DNA, CDR3 protein. The D gene is left open where the match is weak. Not all rows give a size; the values are once, few, many and, for expanded clones, a class.

TRBV5-1	TRBD1	NA	TRBJ2-7	TGCGCCAGCAGCACCGGACAGGGGGCGAACTTACGCGAGCAGTACTTC	CASSTGQGANLREQYF
TRBV7-9	NA	NA	TRBJ2-1	TGTGCCAGCAGCTTACGGATAACAGGGAGAATTACCTACAATGAGCAGTTCTTC	CASSLRITGRITYNEQFF
TRBV2	NA	few	TRBJ2-3	TGTGCCAGCAACCAGGTTAGCACAGATACGCAGTATTTT	CASNQVSTDTQYF
TRBV18	NA	NA	TRBJ1-4	TGTGCCAGCTCACCACGCAGGGAAGAAGAAAAACTGTTTTTT	CASSPRREEEKLFF
TRBV28	TRBD2	NA	TRBJ2-7	TGTGCCAGCAGCGTTAAATTATGGGGAATTAGCGGGGAGATAATATCCTACGAGCAGTACTTC	CASSVKLWGISGEIISYEQYF
TRBV30	NA	NA	TRBJ2-1	TGTGCCTGGAGCCCCTCGGGGTACAATGAGCAGTTCTTC	CAWSPSGYNEQFF
TRBV7-2	TRBD2	few	TRBJ2-1	TGTGCCAGCAGCTTGCCTAGCGGGGGATACAATGAGCAGTTCTTC	CASSLPSGGYNEQFF
TRBV13	TRBD2	NA	TRBJ2-1	TGTGCCAGCAGCCAACGACTGAGCGGGAGAGGCGATGAGCAGTTCTTC	CASSQRLSGRGDEQFF
TRBV29-1	NA	NA	TRBJ2-1	TGCAGCGTTGGGACAGGGAGATGGGAGGGTCATGGCGGTGAGCAGTTCTTC	CSVGTGRWEGHGGEQFF
TRBV9	NA	NA	TRBJ2-1	TGTGCCAGCAGCGCCCTACAGGCGAGCTCCTACAATGAGCAGTTCTTC	CASSALQASSYNEQFF
TRBV5-6	TRBD1	NA	TRBJ1-5	TGTGCCAGCAGCACCAAGACAGGGGAACAGCCCCAGCATTTT	CASSTKTGEQPQHF
TRBV5-5	NA	NA	TRBJ1-1	TGTGCCAGCAGTCCCGCATCCTATAGAGAAGCTTTCTTT	CASSPASYREAFF
TRBV30	NA	NA	TRBJ1-6	TGTGCCTGGAGTGTAACAGGGAAAAATTCACCCCTCCACTTT	CAWSVTGKNSPLHF
TRBV19	TRBD2	NA	TRBJ2-3	TGTGCCAGTAGCCCAAAACATACTAGCGGGGGGGATACAGATACGCAGTATTTT	CASSPKHTSGGDTDTQYF
TRBV4-2	TRBD1	NA	TRBJ1-5	TGTGCCAGCAGCCAAGACGGACAGGGGAGCAATCAGCCCCAGCATTTT	CASSQDGQGSNQPQHF
TRBV5-4	NA	NA	TRBJ2-1	TGTGCCAGCAGAATGCGGGGAGAGCATAGGAGGTTCTTC	CASRMRGEHRRFF
TRBV5-4	NA	NA	TRBJ1-2	TGTGCCAGCAGCTGGATTGAGGGGGATTACTATGGCTACACCTTC	CASSWIEGDYYGYTF
TRBV6-1	NA	few	TRBJ1-6	TGTGCCAGCACCCACCTGGACAGACAGAATTCACCCCTCCACTTT	CASTHLDRQNSPLHF
TRBV7-2	NA	few	TRBJ2-1	TGTGCCAGCAGCTCCATGTTACTAGCCTACAATGAGCAGTTCTTC	CASSSMLLAYNEQFF
TRBV4-1	TRBD2	NA	TRBJ2-3	TGCGCCAGCAGCCAAGATCGTGGACTAGCGAGGACAGATACGCAGTATTTT	CASSQDRGLARTDTQYF
TRBV7-3	NA	NA	TRBJ2-2	TGTGCCAGCAGCTTATTCTCCAGTCCGGGCACCGGGGAGCTGTTTTTT	CASSLFSSPGTGELFF
TRBV6-1	TRBD2	few	TRBJ2-1	TGTGCCAGCAGTAGCGGGGGGTTTTTCTACAATGAGCAGTTCTTC	CASSSGGFFYNEQFF
TRBV28	TRBD1	NA	TRBJ2-7	TGTGCCAGCAGGTTCCCCAGCCCTGACAGGGGGTCTCTACAGGCCTACTACGAGCAGTACTTC	CASRFPSPDRGSLQAYYEQYF
TRBV7-6	TRBD1	NA	TRBJ1-5	TGTGCCAGCAGCCCAAGGGCAGGACAGGGTTCCATTCAGCCCCAGCATTTT	CASSPRAGQGSIQPQHF
TRBV10-3	NA	once	TRBJ1-6	TGTGCCATCAGTCCGGACAGCGTCTATAATTCACCCCTCCACTTT	CAISPDSVYNSPLHF
TRBV5-1	NA	few	TRBJ1-5	TGCGCCAGCAGCTTATTCCTCAATCAGCCCCAGCATTTT	CASSLFLNQPQHF
TRBV6-5	NA	NA	TRBJ1-3	TGTGCCAGCCGCTCCCCAGGGGAAGGGAACACCATATATTTT	CASRSPGEGNTIYF
TRBV4-1	NA	few	TRBJ1-2	TGCGCCAGCAGCCAACCCATCCACATGAGGAGTTCCGACCTCTATGGCTACACCTTC	CASSQPIHMRSSDLYGYTF